This TCR beta chain was sequenced for a study of human T cells and chemical hapten exposure (dated by TCRdb to the early 2020s). Looking at the study overall: For sensitization, 2% DPC in acetone was applied to a roughly 2 cm by roughly 2 cm area of upper inner arm skin. Throughout the study period of about 22 weeks, patients also received therapeutic DPC doses to the scalp every week. Patch tests used Finn chambers with 0.01% DPC on the upper back, scored after 6 days by International Contact Dermatitis Research Group standards. The mostly female patient cohort included alopecia areata with under or over 50% scalp involvement, alopecia totalis and alopecia universalis. Libraries were pooled for sequencing, and per-sample TCR yields varied mainly because of small differences in library volumes within the pool. The study tracked peripheral blood TCR repertoire changes in vivo during primary and secondary sensitization to the hapten diphenylcyclopropenone (DPC) in alopecia patients. Blood was sampled from patients pre-sensitization (week 0) and at 2, 6 and about 24 weeks after DPC sensitization. Blood for TCR sequencing was provided by twenty-nine alopecia patients at one to four time points (pre-sensitization, 2, 6 and 24 weeks). Overall results and qualifications from the work: Expanded TCRs formed significantly more large CDR3 similarity clusters than pre-sensitization or healthy control sets, consistent with antigen-driven responses. Because every patient had alopecia, a presumed autoimmune disease, the patients' immune response might differ from that of healthy individuals. Patch test score was positively correlated with the number of PT1 expanded TCRs, with significance at thresholds 8, 16 and 32 but not at 4. Repeated subsampling changed both the strength of the expansion versus patch-test correlation and the threshold at which that correlation became significant. The number of TCRs above 1 in 1000 frequency did not change with DPC sensitization; there was no evidence of global repertoire structure alterations.

The label giving this sample's time point can be read as: pre-sensitization, week 0. Interpreted using the paper, the treatment or condition label stands for: therapeutic diphenylcyclopropenone sensitization with weekly scalp DPC. At each patch-test visit, blood was drawn before the patch test was applied. To be eligible, patients had to be aged 18 to 70, diagnosed with alopecia and judged suitable for DPC therapy, while pregnant patients were excluded. Total RNA was extracted from unfractionated whole blood that had been collected in Tempus Blood RNA tubes. This clonotype was seen a few times. Its recognized antigen is unknown. No base qualities exist here, and no much larger clone lies one base off it. The library was generated by RACE. Instrument on record: NextSeq 500. Library preparation attached unique molecular identifiers to individual cDNA molecules for quantitative, reproducible TCR counting. Each blood RNA sample was used to sequence both TCR alpha and TCR beta chains. In the original analysis: A median of around 96,000 TCRs per sample was observed, with a range of about 20,000 to 690,600. The Decombinator software suite was used to annotate V, J and CDR3 in the TCR reads. For the PS versus PT1 abundance plots, all samples were subsampled to the same number of TCRs (28,000). TCRs were defined as expanded if absent before sensitization and observed at least eight times at the 2-week time point. Using fastp trimming at Q25 and MiXCR clonotype assembly, TCRdb reanalyzed the public sequencing data and kept in-frame beta chains. Identical CDR3 protein sequences are pooled into one entry, listed with their most common genes and DNA. These V and J calls originate from TCRdb's pipeline instead of the authors' own analysis. Recorded for this sample are 250,000 to 300,000 distinct CDR3 sequences; approximately 7.5% of them occurred a single time. Clones ranked in the top ten supply 1.2% of the sample.

Via the germline V gene, CDR1 is MNHEY and CDR2 SVGEGT. Clipping removes 5 bases from V and 3 bases from J, with 8 as the unmatched junction base count. There are 17 amino acids in the CDR3, from cysteine to phenylalanine inclusive. CDR3 DNA only is kept here, 51 bases in frame from base 1. The clonotype originates from a man between 18 and 35 years old with alopecia areata. Some clones in this sample may be carry-over from other donors' samples. The material was whole blood, obtained in connection with sensitization to the hapten diphenylcyclopropenone (DPC). The V and J genes are TRBV6-2 or TRBV6-3 and TRBJ2-1, and 12 bases in between align with TRBD1. The CDR3 protein is CASSGGRDRGLYNEQFF. The sequenced DNA: TGTGCCAGCAGTGGGGGCCGGGACAGGGGGCTCTACAATGAGCAGTTCTTC.